These 10 T cell receptor beta chains were sequenced from one sample in a study of T cells in Graves' hyperthyroidism and ophthalmopathy. RNA transcripts gave rise to amplified TCR beta CDR3 regions. The TCR CDR3 first-round RT-PCR relied on the HTBI primer set. TCRdb reprocessed the multiplex PCR reads via MiXCR and lists one record per CDR3 protein. The repertoire holds about 590,000 distinct CDR3 sequences, with about 14% as singletons. The sequenced material came from blood. These TCRs come from a woman between 18 and 30 years old with Graves' ophthalmopathy.

This clonotype has more than one count but fewer than ten. The CDR3 DNA reads as TGTGCCAGCATTCGACGGGGGGAGAATACTGAAGCTTTCTTT. It codes for CASIRRGENTEAFF. The rearrangement uses TRBV19 and TRBJ1-1; possible D gene TRBD1, 5 bases. CDR1 is LNHDA, CDR2 SQIVND, per germline (reference sequence). The CDR3 has 14 residues. V was pared by 9 bases and J by 5 bases, with 19 bases between.

Ten or more counts support this clonotype. The chain links TRBV7-2 to TRBJ2-1; 8 bases fit TRBD2. From germline, CDR1 is SGHTA and CDR2 FQGNSA. Unmatched junction bases numbered 6, after V lost 3 bases and J lost 5 bases. The CDR3 has 15 residues. CDR3 DNA sequence: TGTGCCAGCAGCTTTTGGCTAGCGGGTAACAATGAGCAGTTCTTC. Translation: CASSFWLAGNNEQFF.

This clonotype was counted between two and nine times. The DNA of the CDR3 is TGTGCCACCAGGGACAGTTCGAATTCACCCCTCCACTTT. Translated: CATRDSSNSPLHF. The J gene is TRBJ1-6, the V gene TRBV24-1; maybe TRBD1 (6 bases). The CDR3 loop spans 13 amino acids. Germline loops: CDR1 KGHDR, CDR2 SFDVKD. Deletions cut 7 bases from V and 7 bases from J, with 10 bases between.

The genes are TRBV4-1 and TRBJ1-1; no clear D gene. The length of the CDR3 is 14 residues. With 0 bases removed from V and 7 bases from J, the gap between germline ends came to 12 bases. Looked up from germline, CDR1 is MGHRA and CDR2 is YSYEKL. As DNA, the CDR3 is TGCGCCAGCAGCCAAGATAGACCGGACGATGAAGCTTTCTTT. As protein: CASSQDRPDDEAFF.

The chain combines TRBV5-1 with TRBJ1-1, with TRBD1 matching over 8 bases. The V gene's germline CDR1 is SGHRS and CDR2 YFSETQ. V trimming: 2 bases; J trimming: 3 bases; junction bases outside the gene matches: 6. This CDR3 is built from 15 residues. The CDR3 coding sequence is TGCGCCAGCAGCTTTCAGGGGGCGGAGGACACTGAAGCTTTCTTT. Translating it yields CASSFQGAEDTEAFF.

In its sample, this clonotype was seen a few times. V and J are TRBV19 and TRBJ2-4; no clear D gene. Trimming shortened V by 4 bases and J by 7 bases, and 20 bases separated the two germline ends. Germline V CDR1 and CDR2: LNHDA, SQIVND (reference sequence). The CDR3 contains 16 residues. CDR3 sequence (DNA): TGTGCCAGTAGTACCGGTCCCGACCGTCCCAGGAACATTCAGTACTTC. Translation: CASSTGPDRPRNIQYF.

At least ten counts were recorded for this clonotype. This chain joins TRBV4-3 and TRBJ2-3; D is perhaps TRBD1 (5 bases). CDR1 LGHNA and CDR2 YSLEER come from the germline V gene. The length of the CDR3 is 16 residues. V was pared by 1 base and J by 4 bases, with 15 bases between. The CDR3 DNA follows: TGCGCCAGCAGCCAAGGCCCAGGGTGGTACCCAGATACGCAGTATTTT. Its protein is CASSQGPGWYPDTQYF.

This sequence joins TRBV12-3 or TRBV12-4 and TRBJ2-1; 8 bases match TRBD2. CDR3 length: 18 amino acids. Trimming took 1 base from V and 5 from J; bases not matched to a gene: 13. The CDR3 bases are TGTGCCAGCAGTTTAGAGGTAGCGGGACGGCGGGGGAACAATGAGCAGTTCTTC. Encoded protein: CASSLEVAGRRGNNEQFF.

V is TRBV5-1 and J is TRBJ2-2; maybe TRBD2 (5 bases). The germline V and J ends were trimmed by 2 bases and 6 bases, with 11 bases remaining between them. Germline loops: CDR1 SGHRS, CDR2 YFSETQ. The CDR3 extends over 14 amino acids. The CDR3 reads CASSLNGGPGELFF. The CDR3 DNA is TGCGCCAGCAGCTTAAATGGCGGGCCCGGGGAGCTGTTTTTT.

The V gene is TRBV6-1, the J gene TRBJ1-2, with 10 bases aligning to TRBD1. The length of the CDR3 is 13 residues. The germline V gene encodes CDR1 MNHNS and CDR2 SASEGT. V dropped 4 bases and J dropped 5; count of bases not matched to a gene: 1. CDR3 sequence (DNA): TGTGCCAGCAGTGTGGACAGGGGGTATGGCTACACCTTC. Residues: CASSVDRGYGYTF.